The following is a T cell receptor (beta chain) sequence with its context. This clonotype has ten or more counts. This clone's antigen is unknown. Per-nucleotide qualities are absent, and no much larger clonotype sits a single base away. The germline V gene gives CDR1 as KGHSH and CDR2 as LQKENI. Taken from cysteine to phenylalanine, the CDR3 has 15 residues. Just CDR3 DNA is preserved here, 45 bases in frame from base 1. Trimming takes 3 bases off V and 5 bases off J; junction bases not matched to a gene: 7. The label giving this sample's treatment or condition can be read as: live attenuated yellow fever vaccine strain. PBMCs were isolated from peripheral blood using a standard Ficoll-Paque protocol. Dynabeads CD4 and CD8 positive selection kits were used to isolate the CD4 and CD8 T-cell fractions. TriZol was used to extract RNA from bulk PBMCs, from CD4 and CD8 fractions, and from dextramer-positive and dextramer-negative fractions.

These data are taken from a study of T cells after yellow fever vaccination (dated by TCRdb to about 2019). For context, the study as a whole: The SMART-Seq v4 Ultra Low Input RNA kit was used to prepare libraries from fractions with low cell numbers. Two healthy male donors made up the cohort, one aged 18 to 29 years and the other aged 30 to 40 years. Blood samples were taken at several timepoints before and after primary and secondary immunization, and bulk PBMC replicates and cell subsets were isolated. Bulk TCR alpha and beta repertoires were sequenced longitudinally to track T-cell clones before and after primary and booster YFV17D yellow fever vaccination. What the research found in general, with its limitations: A small fraction of clonotypes showed up in both the CD4 and CD8 compartments, probably as a result of convergent recombination. Computational filtering was needed because FACS-sorted repertoires could contain abundant contaminating clonotypes from the bulk population. After the booster, most clones that had expanded after primary vaccination were detected again (around 96% of CD4 and about 88% of CD8), suggesting broad maintenance of memory. Because only a couple of donors were included in the study, the extent to which the findings can be generalized is limited. Compared with the primary T-cell response, the secondary T-cell response was faster but weaker, reaching its peak on day 5 rather than on day 15.

TCR cDNA was synthesized by 5'RACE template switching, through which a universal primer site and unique molecular identifiers were introduced. Priming of cDNA synthesis was performed from both the TCR alpha and TCR beta constant segments. Library amplification used two PCR steps, and the second PCR step added sample barcodes and sequencing adapters. Sequencing of libraries was done on Illumina HiSeq 2500 (2x100 bp) or NovaSeq (2x150 bp). As for how the authors treated the data: MIGEC handled demultiplexing of reads and collapsing into UMI consensus sequences, while MiXCR performed V(D)J alignment. Vaccine-responding clonotypes were defined with edgeR using replicate PBMC samples, requiring FDR below 0.01 and a log2 fold change above 5 up to day 15. CD4 or CD8 identity was assigned to each bulk clonotype according to whether the clonotype was present at higher abundance in the sequenced CD4 repertoire or the sequenced CD8 repertoire. TCRdb passed the public sequencing reads through fastp at Q25 and MiXCR, retaining productive beta sequences. Every entry covers one CDR3 protein and lists the most common genes and DNA from its rows. For this entry, the V and J calls and clone size follow TCRdb and not the study's own pipeline. This sample holds 120,000 or so distinct CDR3 sequences; 5.5% to 8% were observed only once. 2.7% of the sample belongs to the ten largest clones.

The TCR comes from a young man who received the YFV17D yellow fever vaccine. In this chain, TRBV18 is recombined with TRBJ2-3; the central 8 bases match TRBD2. The sequenced sample was CD4+ T cells sorted from PBMCs, obtained roughly 47 days after the first yellow fever vaccination. The CDR3 region has the sequence CASSPMAGGQDTQYF. The bases are TGTGCCAGCTCACCGATGGCGGGGGGTCAAGATACGCAGTATTTT.